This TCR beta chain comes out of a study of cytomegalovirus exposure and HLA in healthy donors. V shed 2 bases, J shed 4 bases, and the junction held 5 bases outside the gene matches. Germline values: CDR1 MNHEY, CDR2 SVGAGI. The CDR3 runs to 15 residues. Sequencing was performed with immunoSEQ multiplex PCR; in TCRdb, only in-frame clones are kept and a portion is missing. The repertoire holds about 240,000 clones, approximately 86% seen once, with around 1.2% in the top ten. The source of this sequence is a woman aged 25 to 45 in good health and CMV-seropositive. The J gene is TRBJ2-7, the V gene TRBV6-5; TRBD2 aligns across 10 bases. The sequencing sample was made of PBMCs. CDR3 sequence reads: CASSYRPSGSYEQYF. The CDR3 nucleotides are TGTGCCAGCAGTTACCGCCCTAGCGGGAGTTACGAGCAGTACTTC.